This section outlines one T cell receptor beta chain sequence together with its context. Its antigen is undetermined. The data were taken from a study of beta chain features in type 1 diabetes. Study findings and constraints: High TCR expression in some cells could lead to their over-representation in cDNA sequencing. Patients with Type 1 diabetes showed moderately but significantly shorter TCRB CDR3s in all four CD4+ subsets.

What was sequenced were expressed TCRB transcripts, since all of the isolated RNA had been reverse transcribed. Libraries were prepared by immunoSEQ multiplex PCR; TCRdb keeps only in-frame clonotypes and omits some of them. This sample yields about 640,000 clones, of which over 10% are seen a single time; more than 0.1% belongs to the top ten. Germline lookup yields CDR1 LNHNV and CDR2 YYDKDF (reference sequence). V lost 3 bases and J 8 bases, leaving 19 bases between the germline ends. This CDR3 comprises 15 residues. The sample was naive CD4+ T cells from blood. The V gene is TRBV15, the J gene TRBJ1-2; possibly TRBD1 for D (6 bases). This receptor was obtained from a young man with type 1 diabetes. The CDR3 spells CATSRTTGHLKGYTF. Here the CDR3 DNA reads TGTGCCACCAGCAGGACGACAGGCCATCTAAAGGGCTACACCTTC.